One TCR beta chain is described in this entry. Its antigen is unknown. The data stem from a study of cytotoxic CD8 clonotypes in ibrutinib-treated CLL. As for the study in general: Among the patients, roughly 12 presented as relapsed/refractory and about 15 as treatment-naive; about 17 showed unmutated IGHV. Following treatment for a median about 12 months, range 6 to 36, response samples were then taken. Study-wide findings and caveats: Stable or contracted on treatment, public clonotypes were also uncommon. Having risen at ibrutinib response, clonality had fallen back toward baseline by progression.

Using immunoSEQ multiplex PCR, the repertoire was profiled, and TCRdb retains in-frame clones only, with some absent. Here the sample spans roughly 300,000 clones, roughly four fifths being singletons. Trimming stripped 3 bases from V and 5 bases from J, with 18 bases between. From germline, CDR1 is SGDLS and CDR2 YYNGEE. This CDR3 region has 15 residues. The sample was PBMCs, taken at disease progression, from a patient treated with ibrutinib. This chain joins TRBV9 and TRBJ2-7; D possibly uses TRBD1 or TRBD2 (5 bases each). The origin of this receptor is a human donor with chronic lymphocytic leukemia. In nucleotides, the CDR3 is TGTGCCAGCAGCGGAACCACATCGGGGACGAACGAGCAGTACTTC. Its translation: CASSGTTSGTNEQYF.